The 22 T cell receptor beta chains presented below share a single source sample, sequenced in a study of siplizumab effects on memory and regulatory T cells. Clones were read by immunoSEQ multiplex PCR, and TCRdb kept only the in-frame ones, dropping some. Found here are approximately 75,000 clones, approximately 93% of them singletons; the top ten hold 4.5% to 5%. Sequencing used CD8+ T cells sorted from blood. All receptors derive from a human donor in good health.

This clone was observed a single time. V is TRBV4-1 and J is TRBJ1-2; D uncertain. Trimming cost V 4 bases and J 3 bases, with 12 bases left between them. Germline V gives CDR1 MGHRA, CDR2 YSYEKL. The CDR3 sequence is 14 residues long. CDR3 DNA sequence: TGCGCCAGCAGCCTTTTGGACGGGGACTATGGCTACACCTTC. It is translated as CASSLLDGDYGYTF.

The rearrangement joins TRBV10-3 to TRBJ1-2; TRBD1 aligns across 9 bases. Germline CDR1 is ENHRY and CDR2 is SYGVKD. The V and J ends lost 4 bases and 7 bases, in that order; junction bases with no gene match: 10. This CDR3 contains 15 residues. The CDR3 DNA reads as TGTGCCATCAGTGCTTCCAATGACAGGGGGTCTGGCTACACCTTC. Translation gives CAISASNDRGSGYTF.

The J gene is TRBJ1-5, the V gene TRBV6-5; a weak D match, TRBD1 (5 bases). CDR3 length equals 13 residues. V dropped 6 bases and J dropped 5 bases, with 11 bases sitting between them. CDR1 is MNHEY and CDR2 is SVGAGI in the germline V gene. CDR3 DNA: TGTGCCAGCAGCCCTTGGGGCTATCAGCCCCAGCATTTT. This encodes CASSPWGYQPQHF.

V gene TRBV7-9 combines with J gene TRBJ1-3, with D hard to call. The V gene lost 3 bases and the J gene lost 0 bases, with 9 bases spanning the gap. Germline V gene data show CDR1 as SEHNR and CDR2 as FQNEAQ (reference sequence). This CDR3 is 15 amino acids long. CDR3 nucleotides: TGTGCCAGCAGCTTCAAAGGCTACTCTGGAAACACCATATATTTT. Translation gives CASSFKGYSGNTIYF.

The chain joins TRBV14 to TRBJ2-2, with D possibly being TRBD2 (6 bases). The V gene's germline CDR1 is SGHDN and CDR2 FVKESK. CDR3 length: 14 residues. The V end was cut by 5 bases, the J end by 1 base, with 8 bases between. CDR3 DNA sequence: TGTGCCAGCAGCTGGGACTGGAACACCGGGGAGCTGTTTTTT. The encoded protein is CASSWDWNTGELFF.

For the CDR3, the DNA is TGTGCCAGCGCCTATGGGGGGAATAATCAGCCCCAGCATTTT. Its protein product is CASAYGGNNQPQHF. This sequence joins TRBV27 and TRBJ1-5; tentative D call: TRBD1 (5 bases). V was pared by 8 bases and J by 4 bases, with 15 bases between. The CDR3 consists of 14 residues. In germline, CDR1 is MNHEY, CDR2 SMNVEV (reference sequence).

The rearrangement joins TRBV29-1 to TRBJ1-2; possibly TRBD1 for D (6 bases). CDR1 and CDR2 (germline): SQVTM, ANQGSEA. The germline V and J ends were trimmed by 3 bases and 4 bases, with 24 bases remaining between them. The CDR3 is 17 residues long. CDR3 sequence reads: CSVEAFNRAGAGYGYTF. The CDR3 coding sequence is TGCAGCGTTGAGGCCTTTAATCGGGCAGGGGCGGGCTATGGCTACACCTTC.

The chain employs TRBV19 and TRBJ2-7, with a possible D match to TRBD1 (7 bases). This CDR3 contains 13 residues. V shed 9 bases and J shed 5 bases, with 17 bases lying between them. In germline, CDR1 is LNHDA, CDR2 SQIVND (reference sequence). The CDR3 here is CASRETGYHEQYF. The CDR3 nucleotides are TGTGCCAGCCGGGAGACAGGGTACCACGAGCAGTACTTC.

This clone was counted a single time. J is TRBJ2-5 and V is TRBV13; D perhaps matches TRBD1 (5 bases). The J call may be faulty, since TRBJ2-7 better matches the DNA end. There are 14 residues in the CDR3. Germline CDR1 PRHDT, CDR2 FYEKMQ (reference sequence). In nucleotides, the CDR3 is TGTGCCAGCAAATGGAAGGGGCTCCCCTACGAGCAGTACTTC. This sequence encodes CASKWKGLPYEQYF.

This rearrangement joins TRBV28 to TRBJ2-7, with D perhaps given as TRBD1 or TRBD2 (5 bases each). V was shortened by 5 bases and J by 0 bases, with 17 bases between the two germline ends. Per germline, CDR1 MDHEN and CDR2 SYDVKM. This CDR3 spans 16 amino acids. This CDR3 reads CASSLTRRDPSYEQYF. In nucleotides, the CDR3 is TGTGCCAGCAGTCTCACCCGCCGGGACCCCTCCTACGAGCAGTACTTC.

This clone is termed medium-sized. The rearrangement joins TRBV29-1 to TRBJ2-2; 13 positions agree with TRBD2. Germline V lookup: CDR1 SQVTM, CDR2 ANQGSEA. This CDR3 is built from 16 residues. The trim removed 7 bases at V and 6 bases at J, leaving 11 bases unmatched. CDR3 protein: CSAIPGLAGDSGELFF. CDR3 bases: TGCAGCGCCATACCTGGACTAGCGGGGGATTCCGGGGAGCTGTTTTTT.

This sequence joins TRBV7-2 and TRBJ2-7; the D gene is possibly TRBD1 (5 bases). Trimming cost V 5 bases and J 0 bases, with 11 bases left between them. CDR1 SGHTA and CDR2 FQGNSA come from the germline V gene. This CDR3 contains 14 residues. CDR3 nucleotides: TGTGCCAGCAGCGGGGTAACAGGCTCCTACGAGCAGTACTTC. Translated, it gives CASSGVTGSYEQYF.

The CDR3 DNA reads as TGTGCCCTGGAGATAGGTGGCAATGAGCAGTTCTTC. This codes for CALEIGGNEQFF. V is TRBV30 and J is TRBJ2-1, with D unclear. Germline V CDR1 and CDR2: GTSNPN, SVGIG (reference sequence). V lost 8 bases and J lost 6, with 14 bases in between. This CDR3 comprises 12 residues.

This chain joins TRBV4-3 and TRBJ1-4; no definite D call. The CDR3 covers 16 residues. Looked up from germline, CDR1 is LGHNA and CDR2 is YSLEER. V shed 0 bases and J shed 0 bases, with 8 bases lying between them. The chain's CDR3 is CASSQDRSATNEKLFF. Here the CDR3 DNA reads TGCGCCAGCAGCCAAGACAGATCTGCAACTAATGAAAAACTGTTTTTT.

This sequence joins TRBV7-8 and TRBJ1-1, with a tentative D call TRBD1 (5 bases). Germline-derived CDR1 and CDR2 are SGHVS and FQNEAQ. This CDR3 region has 14 residues. Trimming took off 3 bases at V and 1 base at J, with 9 bases between the two ends. CDR3 loop: CASSFLQGNTEAFF. The CDR3 nucleotides read TGTGCCAGCAGCTTCCTTCAGGGGAACACTGAAGCTTTCTTT.

This chain links TRBV5-1 with TRBJ2-2; the D is unclear. The V end lost 0 bases, the J end lost 5 bases, and 8 bases lay between the germline ends. Germline V lookup: CDR1 SGHRS, CDR2 YFSETQ. This CDR3 region has 14 residues. The CDR3 bases are TGCGCCAGCAGCTTGGTCCTATCTACCGGGGAGCTGTTTTTT. The encoded protein is CASSLVLSTGELFF.

The V call is TRBV11-2, the J call TRBJ2-1; D gene uncertain. Trimming removed 5 bases at V and 6 bases at J, with 14 bases between. This CDR3 is 14 amino acids long. Germline CDR1 SGHAT, CDR2 FQNNGV. The CDR3 DNA follows: TGTGCCAGCAGCCCCGGGCCTAAGACCAATGAGCAGTTCTTC. Its protein is CASSPGPKTNEQFF.

The chain is built from TRBV6-1 and TRBJ1-1; tentatively, D is TRBD1 (5 bases). The germline V gene has CDR1 MNHNS and CDR2 SASEGT. This CDR3 has 11 amino acids. V lost 11 bases and J lost 11, with 18 bases in between. This CDR3 reads CAGGTLGRAFF. CDR3 bases: TGTGCCGGCGGGACCCTCGGGCGGGCTTTCTTT.

The chain links TRBV11-2 to TRBJ2-1, with D perhaps matching TRBD2 (5 bases). Germline V lookup: CDR1 SGHAT, CDR2 FQNNGV. Trimming pared 1 base from V and 8 bases from J, leaving 9 bases between. The length of the CDR3 is 13 residues. CDR3 residues: CASSLGGNDEQFF. The CDR3 coding sequence is TGTGCCAGCAGCTTAGGAGGGAACGATGAGCAGTTCTTC.

This chain connects TRBV6-5 to TRBJ2-1; 12 bases agree with TRBD2. The length of the CDR3 is 15 residues. Germline V gene data show CDR1 as MNHEY and CDR2 as SVGAGI. V lost 3 bases and J lost 9; bases outside the gene matches: 6. The CDR3 loop is CASSYWTSGEGEQFF. The CDR3, as DNA: TGTGCCAGCAGTTATTGGACTAGCGGGGAGGGTGAGCAGTTCTTC.

The rearrangement uses TRBV4-2 and TRBJ2-3; 8 bases agree with TRBD2. The J segment lost 0 bases and the V segment lost 4 bases, leaving 3 bases of the junction unmatched. The V gene's germline CDR1 is LGHNA and CDR2 YNFKEQ. This CDR3 is 15 amino acids long. CDR3 loop: CASSLSGVSTDTQYF. The CDR3 nucleotides read TGTGCCAGCAGCCTTAGCGGGGTGAGCACAGATACGCAGTATTTT.

The V call is TRBV6-1, the J call TRBJ2-7; D may be TRBD2 (5 bases). CDR3 length equals 13 residues. V lost 1 base, J lost 6 bases, and 10 bases lay in between. The germline V gene encodes CDR1 MNHNS and CDR2 SASEGT. CDR3: CASSEGRTGEQYF. The CDR3 nucleotides are TGTGCCAGCAGTGAAGGGAGGACGGGCGAGCAGTACTTC.